The 23 T cell receptor beta chains reported below all come from one sample, sequenced in a study of blood T cell repertoires in COVID-19. Sequenced by immunoSEQ multiplex PCR; TCRdb stores in-frame clones only, minus some. Among about 150,000 clones listed, roughly 85% were seen once. Specimen: PBMCs or T cells enriched from blood (not recorded which). Every receptor here comes from a woman in her sixties or seventies in a cohort exposed to, infected with or recovered from COVID-19 (not recorded which).

V gene TRBV7-2 combines with J gene TRBJ2-7; TRBD1 matches at 9 bases. The V gene end was trimmed by 3 bases and the J gene end by 1 base; junction bases not matched to a gene: 4. The germline V gene has CDR1 SGHTA and CDR2 FQGNSA. This CDR3 region has 15 residues. The CDR3 DNA is TGTGCCAGCAGCTTCTCGGACAGGGGATCCTACGAGCAGTACTTC. Protein sequence: CASSFSDRGSYEQYF.

V usage is TRBV6-2 or TRBV6-3 and J usage is TRBJ2-2, with a tentative D call TRBD2 (6 bases). Trimming took off 6 bases at V and 6 bases at J, with 11 bases between the two ends. The CDR3 runs 13 residues. Germline loops: CDR1 MNHEY, CDR2 SVGEGT. The CDR3 sequence is CASSLTSPGELFF. The CDR3 DNA follows: TGTGCCAGCAGCCTGACTAGTCCCGGGGAGCTGTTTTTT.

This sequence joins TRBV6-5 and TRBJ1-1, with 8 bases fitting TRBD1. Germline V CDR1 and CDR2: MNHEY, SVGAGI. J gave up 5 bases and V 6 bases, and 8 bases lay outside the gene matches. The CDR3 contains 14 residues. The DNA of the CDR3 is TGTGCCAGCAGCCGGAGGACAGGGAGGACTGAAGCTTTCTTT. Its protein is CASSRRTGRTEAFF.

The genes are TRBV12-3 or TRBV12-4 and TRBJ2-7, with a weak D call TRBD1 (7 bases). V was clipped by 7 bases and J by 6 bases, with 10 bases between them. The CDR3 is 11 residues long. The CDR3 sequence is CASTQGGEQYF. The CDR3 DNA follows: TGTGCCAGCACTCAGGGGGGCGAGCAGTACTTC.

The V gene is TRBV5-1, the J gene TRBJ2-7; the D gene is possibly TRBD2 (7 bases). The CDR3 runs to 16 residues. The V end lost 0 bases, the J end lost 7 bases, and 20 bases lay between the germline ends. Germline CDR1 reads SGHRS; CDR2 reads YFSETQ. The CDR3: CASSLAVAGAAREQYF. CDR3 coding DNA: TGCGCCAGCAGCTTGGCCGTCGCGGGGGCCGCGAGGGAGCAGTACTTC.

The V gene is TRBV12-3 or TRBV12-4, the J gene TRBJ1-2, with TRBD1 identical over 7 bases. V lost 6 bases to trimming and J lost 7 bases; unmatched junction nucleotides: 8. The CDR3 spans 13 residues. CDR3: CASSSDRERGYTF. In nucleotides, the CDR3 is TGTGCCAGCAGCTCCGACAGGGAGCGTGGCTACACCTTC.

The V and J genes are TRBV6-5 and TRBJ2-7; 12 nucleotides align to TRBD1. Losses at the gene ends were 6 bases for V and 4 bases for J; bases not matched to a gene: 4. Per germline, CDR1 MNHEY and CDR2 SVGAGI. CDR3 size: 14 residues. CDR3 sequence reads: CASRGTGGRYEQYF. The CDR3 bases are TGTGCCAGCAGGGGGACAGGGGGCAGATACGAGCAGTACTTC.

The rearrangement joins TRBV10-3 to TRBJ1-2; D is undetermined. In germline, CDR1 is ENHRY, CDR2 SYGVKD. CDR3 length equals 14 residues. The V and J ends lost 3 bases and 3 bases respectively, with 11 bases between them. CDR3 protein: CAISDGHSYYGYTF. DNA for the CDR3: TGTGCCATCAGTGATGGGCACAGCTACTATGGCTACACCTTC.

In this sample, this clone turned up once. The chain recombines TRBV7-3 with TRBJ1-6; no firm D call. CDR1 and CDR2 (germline): SGHTA, FQGTGA. This CDR3 region has 14 residues. The ends were cut back, 1 base at V and 9 bases at J, with 10 bases in the middle. Here the CDR3 reads CASSLNGFGSPLHF. The DNA for the CDR3 is TGTGCCAGCAGCTTAAACGGGTTCGGTTCACCCCTCCACTTT.

The chain employs TRBV11-1 and TRBJ2-1; 11 nucleotides align to TRBD2. The germline gives CDR1 SGHAT, CDR2 FQDESV (reference sequence). The CDR3 extends over 13 amino acids. Germline trimming cut 7 bases from V and 9 bases from J; bases unmatched to any gene: 5. CDR3 sequence reads: CASKLAGASEQFF. CDR3 sequence (DNA): TGTGCCAGCAAACTAGCGGGAGCGAGTGAGCAGTTCTTC.

This rearrangement joins TRBV5-5 to TRBJ1-1; 11 bases map to TRBD1. V trimming: 4 bases; J trimming: 4 bases; junction bases outside the gene matches: 9. The germline gives CDR1 SGHKS, CDR2 YYEKEE (reference sequence). The CDR3 is 16 residues long. The CDR3 sequence is CASSPPRTGGGTEAFF. In DNA form, the CDR3 reads TGTGCCAGCAGCCCCCCGAGGACAGGGGGCGGCACTGAAGCTTTCTTT.

V gene TRBV5-5 combines with J gene TRBJ1-6, with D possibly being TRBD1 (6 bases). V lost 2 bases and J lost 7, with 16 bases in between. The CDR3 runs 16 residues. CDR1 is SGHKS, CDR2 YYEKEE, per germline (reference sequence). CDR3 DNA: TGTGCCAGCAGCTTTCTTGGGCGGGGGCTAAATTCACCCCTCCACTTT. Translation: CASSFLGRGLNSPLHF.

V gene TRBV11-3 combines with J gene TRBJ2-7; a possible D gene is TRBD2 (5 bases). Trimming cost V 5 bases and J 7 bases, with 15 bases left between them. The CDR3 is 13 residues long. Per germline, CDR1 SGHNT and CDR2 YENEEA. CDR3: CASSRIVASEQYF. Here the CDR3 DNA reads TGTGCCAGCAGCCGGATAGTAGCGTCTGAGCAGTACTTC.

This clone was found a few times. The chain couples TRBV28 to TRBJ1-4, with 7 bases aligning to TRBD1. V was clipped by 8 bases and J by 7 bases; unmatched bases: 13. This CDR3 region has 15 residues. CDR1 is MDHEN and CDR2 is SYDVKM in the germline V gene. This CDR3 is CASETLGGGSEKLFF. The CDR3 coding sequence is TGTGCCAGCGAGACCTTAGGAGGGGGCAGTGAAAAACTGTTTTTT.

J is TRBJ2-1 and V is TRBV11-2, with 7 nucleotides matching TRBD2. CDR3 size: 13 residues. Germline V lookup: CDR1 SGHAT, CDR2 FQNNGV. V gave up 3 bases and J gave up 6 bases; unmatched junction bases: 2. The CDR3 DNA is TGTGCCAGCAGCTTGACTAGCAGCAATGAGCAGTTCTTC. It yields the protein CASSLTSSNEQFF.

As for this clone: This likely comes from a read error, as the CDR3 has no conserved phenylalanine or tryptophan at its end. The DNA is omitted, as the CDR3 cannot be located on it reliably, and the CDR3 follows TCRdb's listing. The genes are TRBV28 and TRBJ2-7; TRBD1 is the table's D call and was not checked against the DNA. The CDR3 spans 14 amino acids, including both terminal residues. CDR1 is MDHEN, CDR2 SYDVKM, per germline. CDR3 loop: CASSSTGQGIILYT.

The chain has TRBV5-1 and TRBJ2-2, with TRBD1 as a possible D gene (6 bases). Trimming removed 7 bases from V and 6 bases from J, with 16 bases in between. The CDR3 is made up of 14 amino acids. Germline V CDR1 and CDR2: SGHRS, YFSETQ. CDR3 residues: CASGAGEWSGELFF. Written as DNA, the CDR3 is TGCGCCAGCGGTGCAGGGGAGTGGTCCGGGGAGCTGTTTTTT.

The chain combines TRBV21-1 with TRBJ2-7; the D call of TRBD2 is as the table states it, not checked on the DNA. TRBV21-1 is assigned pseudogene status. The CDR3 sequence is 15 residues long. This CDR3 is CARARLAGGHYEQYF. The CDR3 coding sequence is TGTGCCAGGGCGCGACTAGCGGGAGGCCACTACGAGCAGTACTTC.

The chain joins TRBV5-5 to TRBJ1-5; no clear D. Germline V CDR1 and CDR2: SGHKS, YYEKEE (reference sequence). CDR3 length equals 16 residues. V lost 0 bases and J lost 2, with 12 bases in between. As DNA, the CDR3 is TGTGCCAGCAGCTTGGATTTGGGGAGCGGCAATCAGCCCCAGCATTTT. This sequence encodes CASSLDLGSGNQPQHF.

This clone has just one count. This chain uses TRBV2 with TRBJ1-2; tentatively, D is TRBD1 (6 bases). The CDR3 is made up of 15 amino acids. The V end was cut by 7 bases, the J end by 6 bases, with 21 bases between. Germline values: CDR1 SNHLY, CDR2 FYNNEI. CDR3 amino acids: CASTDLEGGLDGYTF. CDR3 in DNA: TGTGCCAGCACTGACCTGGAGGGGGGGCTTGATGGCTACACCTTC.

The CDR3 loop reads CAISSGTSLPETQYF. Here the CDR3 DNA reads TGTGCCATCAGTTCGGGGACTAGCCTTCCAGAGACCCAGTACTTC. This chain joins TRBV10-3 and TRBJ2-5, with TRBD2 matching 9 bases. J gave up 4 bases and V 5 bases, and 8 bases lay outside the gene matches. Germline V gives CDR1 ENHRY, CDR2 SYGVKD. The CDR3 runs to 15 residues.

This chain uses TRBV18 with TRBJ2-2; D is possibly TRBD2 (5 bases). Per germline, CDR1 KGHSH and CDR2 LQKENI. The CDR3 spans 20 residues. V lost 3 bases and J 1 base, leaving 24 bases between the germline ends. DNA of the CDR3: TGTGCCAGCTCACCGTCGCCCCGGGGTGTCTCGGGAAGGAACACCGGGGAGCTGTTTTTT. It yields the protein CASSPSPRGVSGRNTGELFF.

V is TRBV18 and J is TRBJ2-1, with TRBD2 matching over 10 bases. V lost 6 bases to trimming and J lost 4 bases; unmatched junction nucleotides: 9. Germline values: CDR1 KGHSH, CDR2 LQKENI. This CDR3 is built from 16 residues. The DNA of the CDR3 is TGTGCCAGCTCGTCAGCGGGAGGGCCGGGGTACAATGAGCAGTTCTTC. Amino acid sequence: CASSSAGGPGYNEQFF.